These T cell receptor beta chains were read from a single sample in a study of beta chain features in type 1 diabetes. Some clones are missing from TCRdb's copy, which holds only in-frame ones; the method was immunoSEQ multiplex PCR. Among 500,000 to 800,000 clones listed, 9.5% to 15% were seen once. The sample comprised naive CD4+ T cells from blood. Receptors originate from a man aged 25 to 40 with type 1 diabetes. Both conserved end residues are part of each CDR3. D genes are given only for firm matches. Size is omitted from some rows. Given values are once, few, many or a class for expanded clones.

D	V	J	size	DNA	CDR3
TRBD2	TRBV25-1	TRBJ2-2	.	TGTGCCAGCAGTGGGGTAGCGGGTACCGGGGAGCTGTTTTTT	CASSGVAGTGELFF
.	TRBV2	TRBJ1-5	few	TGTGCCAGCAGTTCTACCGGGACGGGGAGCAATCAGCCCCAGCATTTT	CASSSTGTGSNQPQHF
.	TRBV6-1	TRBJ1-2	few	TGTGCCAGCAGCGGGGGGACGGCCAACTATGGCTACACCTTC	CASSGGTANYGYTF
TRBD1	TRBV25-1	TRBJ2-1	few	TGTGCCAGCAGTGAAAAAGGGACAGGGACGTACAATGAGCAGTTCTTC	CASSEKGTGTYNEQFF
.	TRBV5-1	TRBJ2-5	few	TGCGCCAGCAGGTTAACCCTGACAGAACAAGAGACCCAGTACTTC	CASRLTLTEQETQYF
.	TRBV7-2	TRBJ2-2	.	TGTGCCAGCAGTCAGGGGCCGAACACCGGGGAGCTGTTTTTT	CASSQGPNTGELFF
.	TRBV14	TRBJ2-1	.	TGTGCCAGCAGCCAAGATCAGCGTAGCAATGAGCAGTTCTTC	CASSQDQRSNEQFF
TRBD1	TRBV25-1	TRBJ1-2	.	TGTGCCAGCAGTGAATCTAGGACAGGTTATTCGAGTGGCTACACCTTC	CASSESRTGYSSGYTF
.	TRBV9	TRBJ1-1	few	TGTGCCAGCAGCGCCATTGGGAGCTACACTGAAGCTTTCTTT	CASSAIGSYTEAFF
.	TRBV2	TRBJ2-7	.	TGTGCCAGCAGTGAAGTTTCAGGCGAGCAGTACTTC	CASSEVSGEQYF
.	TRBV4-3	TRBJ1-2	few	TGCGCCAGCAGCCAAGAGGGAAAGGGCTACACCTTC	CASSQEGKGYTF
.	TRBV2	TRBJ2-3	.	TGTGCCAGCAGTGAAGTTGTAACAGATACGCAGTATTTT	CASSEVVTDTQYF
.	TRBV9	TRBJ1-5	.	TGTGCCAGCAGCGTAGCGGGGGATAATCAGCCCCAGCATTTT	CASSVAGDNQPQHF
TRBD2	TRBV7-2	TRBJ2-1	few	TGTGCCAGCAGGCCTAGCGGGGGGGCCTACAATGAGCAGTTCTTC	CASRPSGGAYNEQFF
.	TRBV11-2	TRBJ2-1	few	TGTGCCAGCAGCTTGGGTCAGTATACGAATGAGCAGTTCTTC	CASSLGQYTNEQFF
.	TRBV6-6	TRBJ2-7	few	TGTGCCAGCAGTTACGCTGCTCAGGAAAAGGGGTACGAGCAGTACTTC	CASSYAAQEKGYEQYF
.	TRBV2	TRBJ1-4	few	TGTGCCAGCAGTAAAGGACGGCTTAATGAAAAACTGTTTTTT	CASSKGRLNEKLFF
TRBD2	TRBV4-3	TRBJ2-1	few	TGCGCCAGCAGCCAATTACGGGGGGACGGCAGGCAGTTCTTC	CASSQLRGDGRQFF
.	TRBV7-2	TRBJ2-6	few	TGTGCCAGCAGCTTAGTAGTGAACCCCGGGGCCAACGTCCTGACTTTC	CASSLVVNPGANVLTF
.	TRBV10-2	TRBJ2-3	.	TGCGCCAGCAGTCGCGGAACCACAGATACGCAGTATTTT	CASSRGTTDTQYF
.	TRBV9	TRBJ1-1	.	TGTGCCAGCAGCGCAATCGAGAACACTGAAGCTTTCTTT	CASSAIENTEAFF
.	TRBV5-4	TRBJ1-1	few	TGTGCCATCACTGGACGGGGCCCTGAAGCTTTCTTT	CAITGRGPEAFF
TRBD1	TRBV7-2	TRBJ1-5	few	TGTGCCAGCAGCTCGACAGGGGAGTATAGCAATCAGCCCCAGCATTTT	CASSSTGEYSNQPQHF
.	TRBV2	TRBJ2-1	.	TGTGCCAGCACCTTCACAGGTTATCGCAATGAGCAGTTCTTC	CASTFTGYRNEQFF
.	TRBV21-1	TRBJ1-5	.	TGTGCCAGGGAACCTTGGGGACGTTTGTGTGGCAATCAGCCCCAGCATTTT	CAREPWGRLCGNQPQHF
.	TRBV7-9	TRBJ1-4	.	TGTGCCAGCAGCTTGGACCGAAGCTGGGGTGAAAAACTGTTTTTT	CASSLDRSWGEKLFF
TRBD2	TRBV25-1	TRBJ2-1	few	TGTGCCAGCAGTCGGGCTAGCGGGGGGAGCTCCTACAATGAGCAGTTCTTC	CASSRASGGSSYNEQFF
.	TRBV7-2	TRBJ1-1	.	TGTGCCAGCAGCACAACTCCCGGGACACCCCTGCGGGGCACTGAAGCTTTCTTT	CASSTTPGTPLRGTEAFF
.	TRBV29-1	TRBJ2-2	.	TGCAGCGTCAGGCAGGAGACACCGGGGTGGGTGTTTTTT	CSVRQETPGWVFF
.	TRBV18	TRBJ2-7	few	TGTGCCAGCTCACCCCGGGACGGCAATACCCCCGAGCAGTACTTC	CASSPRDGNTPEQYF
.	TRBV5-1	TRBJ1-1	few	TGCGCCAGCAGCCAGGGAGGAAAGGACACTGAAGCTTTCTTT	CASSQGGKDTEAFF
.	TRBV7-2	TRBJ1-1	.	TGTGCCAGCAGCTTACGGGGGACTGAAGCTTTCTTT	CASSLRGTEAFF
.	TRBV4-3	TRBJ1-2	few	TGCGCCAGCAGCCCTCAGATGGACTATGGCTACACCTTC	CASSPQMDYGYTF
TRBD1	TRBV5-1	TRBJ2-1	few	TGCGCCAGCAGCTTCAATACGGGACAGACCAATGAGCAGTTCTTC	CASSFNTGQTNEQFF
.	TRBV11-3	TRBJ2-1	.	TGTGCCAGCAGCTTAGAGGGACTGCTCTCCTACAATGAGCAGTTCTTC	CASSLEGLLSYNEQFF
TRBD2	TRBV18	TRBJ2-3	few	TGTGCCAGCTCACCACCGGGACTAGCGGGGGCCCTCACAGATACGCAGTATTTT	CASSPPGLAGALTDTQYF
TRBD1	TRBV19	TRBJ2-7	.	TGTGCCAGTAACAGGGGGTTATCCTACGAGCAGTACTTC	CASNRGLSYEQYF
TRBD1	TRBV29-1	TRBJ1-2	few	TGCAGCGTAGGAGACAGGGAACATGGCTACACCTTC	CSVGDREHGYTF
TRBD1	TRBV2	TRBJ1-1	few	TGTGCCGGCTCCGGGACAGGGAACACTGAAGCTTTCTTT	CAGSGTGNTEAFF
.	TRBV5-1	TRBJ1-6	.	TGCGCCAGCAGCTTGGGGAGCGATTGGGGCTCACCCCTCCACTTT	CASSLGSDWGSPLHF
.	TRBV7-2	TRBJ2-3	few	TGTGCCAGCAGCGGGGGGCCGACAGATACGCAGTATTTT	CASSGGPTDTQYF
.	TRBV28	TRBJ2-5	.	TGTGCCAGCATCCGAGGGGGAGGGCAAGAGACCCAGTACTTC	CASIRGGGQETQYF
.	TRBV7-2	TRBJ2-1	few	TGTGCCAGCAGCTTAGTGGAGGGAATTAGGAATGAGCAGTTCTTC	CASSLVEGIRNEQFF